This TCR beta chain was sequenced for a study of T-cell reconstitution after alpha-beta-depleted transplantation in children (dated by TCRdb to 2016 to 2018). Regarding the study in general: T-cell immune reconstitution after TCRalphabeta/CD19-depleted allogeneic hematopoietic cell transplantation in children was quantitatively tracked in the study by means of TCR repertoire profiling. Study-wide findings and limitations: In some patients, the high TCRbeta diversity seen at day 60 was put down to recipient T cells and intrathymic progenitors that had survived conditioning. The apparently early alphabetaT-cell count recovery about two months after transplant was reportedly dependent on only several hundred rapidly expanded clones derived from non-depleted graft cells. Over the following months the frequencies of hyperexpanded clones went down, and after one year T-cell counts and TCRbeta diversity were mostly credited to newly produced T cells.

The intended sense of this specimen's treatment or condition label: allogeneic hematopoietic cell transplantation with graft depleted of TCRalphabeta T cells and CD19 B cells. The children who served as transplant recipients had been given grafts of TCRalphabeta/CD19-depleted allogeneic hematopoietic cells. This clonotype was seen a few times. What this receptor recognizes is not known. No much larger clone exists at a distance of one base, and base qualities are not known. Library creation used PCR. The sequencer listed for this sample is Illumina HiSeq 2500. TCR libraries were prepared with molecular barcoding, using unique molecular identifiers to normalize TCRbeta repertoire quantification. Through fastp at Q25 and MiXCR, TCRdb rebuilt clones from the public reads, retaining in-frame beta chains. Each record represents a unique CDR3 protein, reported with the most common genes and DNA among its rows. The sample profile shows 60,000 to 100,000 distinct CDR3 sequences; 15% to 20% of them were found once. The top ten hold roughly half of the sample.

The V end gives up 6 bases and the J end 1 base, leaving 5 bases in the junction not matched to a gene. Including the terminal cysteine and phenylalanine, the CDR3 comprises 15 residues. The read is trimmed to its CDR3 DNA, 45 bases read in frame from base 1. The receptor's source is a male patient under 10 years old who had a stem cell transplant for acute lymphoblastic leukemia, so the T cells may come from the graft donor. The input for sequencing was PBMCs, mostly from graft donor cells, taken 360 days after TCRalphabeta/CD19-depleted stem cell transplant. The chain was built from TRBV12-3 or TRBV12-4 and TRBJ2-5, with 10 bases matching TRBD1. The DNA is as follows: TGTGCCAGCAGCCCGGACAGGGGGTCCCAAGAGACCCAGTACTTC. It specifies CASSPDRGSQETQYF.